This T cell receptor beta chain is drawn from a study of OX40 agonist ivuxolimab in advanced cancers. Regarding the study as a whole: Antigen specificity of clonally expanded peripheral T cells was not established.

It was autoimmune disease history or systemic immunosuppression that excluded patients. Sampling of blood occurred at baseline, cycle 4 day 1, and cycle 7 day 1. Details on this clone: Its antigen is still unknown.

Generated by immunoSEQ multiplex PCR, the TCRdb table keeps only in-frame clones and is missing some. This sample has about 62,000 clones, with 79% found just once. The CDR3 has 17 amino acids. V shed 0 bases and J shed 6 bases, with 18 bases lying between them. Germline loops: CDR1 LGHNA, CDR2 YSLEER. V and J are TRBV4-3 and TRBJ1-3; possibly TRBD1 for D (6 bases). The TCR sequence derives from an adult with an advanced solid tumor such as melanoma, head and neck, liver or kidney cancer. Source: CD4+ or CD8+ T cells sorted from blood, taken in a trial of the OX40 agonist ivuxolimab. The CDR3: CASSQDPYGGAANTIYF. Written as DNA, the CDR3 is TGCGCCAGCAGCCAAGATCCATATGGGGGGGCTGCAAACACCATATATTTT.